This passage covers 6 T cell receptor beta chains from one sample sequenced in a study of blood T cell repertoires in COVID-19. Only in-frame clones appear in the TCRdb table, and some are missing; sequencing was by immunoSEQ multiplex PCR. The sample lists roughly 260,000 clones, roughly 85% occurring once. Sequencing was done on a sample of PBMCs or T cells enriched from blood (not recorded which). Receptors were obtained from a woman aged 40 to 50 who had been exposed to COVID-19.

This sequence joins TRBV18 and TRBJ2-2, with 12 bases aligning to TRBD1. The CDR3 is made up of 15 amino acids. The V gene end was trimmed by 4 bases and the J gene end by 6 bases; junction bases not matched to a gene: 3. The germline gives CDR1 KGHSH, CDR2 LQKENI. The CDR3, as DNA: TGTGCCAGCTCACGGGGACAGGGGGCCGCCGGGGAGCTGTTTTTT. Translation gives CASSRGQGAAGELFF.

The V gene is TRBV30, the J gene TRBJ1-5; 7 bases are shared with TRBD1. This CDR3 contains 15 residues. V lost 1 base and J lost 6; bases outside the gene matches: 9. Germline lookup yields CDR1 GTSNPN and CDR2 SVGIG (reference sequence). CDR3 coding DNA: TGTGCCTGGAGTGAGGTCCGACAGGGTGGTCAGCCCCAGCATTTT. As protein: CAWSEVRQGGQPQHF.

The chain uses TRBV19 and TRBJ1-6; D might be TRBD1 (5 bases). Deletions cut 5 bases from V and 11 bases from J, with 16 bases between. The CDR3 has 14 residues. Germline V lookup: CDR1 LNHDA, CDR2 SQIVND (reference sequence). This CDR3 reads CASSRPSGEAPLHF. The CDR3 nucleotides read TGTGCCAGTAGTCGACCCTCGGGGGAGGCACCCCTCCACTTT.

In DNA, the CDR3 is TGTGCCAGCAGTTTTGGAGCTTCCTACGAGCAGTACTTC. It is translated as CASSFGASYEQYF. The V gene is TRBV27, the J gene TRBJ2-7; the D is unclear. Trimming cost V 3 bases and J 1 base, with 7 bases left between them. Germline CDR1 and CDR2: MNHEY and SMNVEV (reference sequence). The CDR3 runs 13 residues.

J is TRBJ2-3 and V is TRBV4-2; D is perhaps TRBD1 (8 bases). V lost 3 bases and J lost 2, with 15 bases in between. The germline V gene encodes CDR1 LGHNA and CDR2 YNFKEQ. The CDR3 sequence is 16 residues long. For the CDR3, the DNA is TGTGCCAGCAGCCAGGGGGGGCAGGGGGCCACAGATACGCAGTATTTT. This gives the protein CASSQGGQGATDTQYF.

The chain has TRBV3-1 (or the pseudogene TRBV3-2) and TRBJ1-6; D is unresolved. The CDR3 covers 13 residues. Germline V gives CDR1 LGHDT, CDR2 YNNKEL (reference sequence). Trimming took off 2 bases at V and 5 bases at J, with 4 bases between the two ends. The CDR3 nucleotides are TGTGCCAGCAGCCAAATAAATAATTCACCCCTCCACTTT. It codes for CASSQINNSPLHF.